This T cell receptor (beta chain) was sequenced for a study of blood T cells in healthy people across ages. With each sample, at least 5 micrograms of total RNA were extracted. Worth noting for this clonotype: A much larger clone differs from this one at a single base, so this may be a read error.

Germline V gene lookup returns CDR1 DFQATT and CDR2 SNEGSKA (reference sequence). This CDR3 has 14 residues. A second PCR of 7 to 11 cycles used a sample-barcoded 5' primer and a J-beta primer mix. TCRdb re-called the 5' RACE reads with MiXCR, one entry per CDR3 protein. The repertoire holds approximately 690,000 distinct CDR3 sequences, with 40% to 50% as singletons. The sample was blood. The chain couples TRBV20-1 to TRBJ2-1; 7 bases are a match to TRBD2. The DNA matches TRBJ2-7 better at its end, which makes the J call doubtful. The origin of this receptor is a man at least 80 years old in good health. CDR3 region: CSARDGTPGGEQYF. The CDR3 bases are TGCAGTGCTAGAGACGGGACGCCGGGGGGTGAGCAGTACTTC.